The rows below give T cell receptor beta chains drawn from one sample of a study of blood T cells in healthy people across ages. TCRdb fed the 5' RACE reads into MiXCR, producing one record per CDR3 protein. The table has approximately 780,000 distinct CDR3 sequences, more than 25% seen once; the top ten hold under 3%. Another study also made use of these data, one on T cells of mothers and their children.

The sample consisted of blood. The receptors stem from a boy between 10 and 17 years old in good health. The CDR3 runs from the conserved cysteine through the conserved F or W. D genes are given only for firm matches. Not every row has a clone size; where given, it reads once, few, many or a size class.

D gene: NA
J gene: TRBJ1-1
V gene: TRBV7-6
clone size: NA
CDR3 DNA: TGTGCCAGCAGCACCGCCGTTAACACTGAAGCTTTCTTT
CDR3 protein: CASSTAVNTEAFF

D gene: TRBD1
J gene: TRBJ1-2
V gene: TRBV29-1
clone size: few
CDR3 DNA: TGCAGCGTTGAAGATCCCCACTACAGGGGGCGGAGGGATGGCTACACCTTC
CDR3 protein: CSVEDPHYRGRRDGYTF

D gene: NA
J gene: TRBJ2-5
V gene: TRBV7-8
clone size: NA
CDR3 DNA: TGTGCCAGCAGCTTAACGTCAGGGTGGGATCAAGAGACCCAGTACTTC
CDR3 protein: CASSLTSGWDQETQYF

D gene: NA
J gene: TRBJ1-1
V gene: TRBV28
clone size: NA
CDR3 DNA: TGTGCCAGCAGTCCGAACAAGTTAGGGGACTACACTGAAGCTTTCTTT
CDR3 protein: CASSPNKLGDYTEAFF

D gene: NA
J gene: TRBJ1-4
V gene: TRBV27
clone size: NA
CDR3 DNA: TGTGCCAGCAGTTTATCGAAAGGTCCTAGCCTTCGTGAAAAACTGTTTTTT
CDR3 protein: CASSLSKGPSLREKLFF

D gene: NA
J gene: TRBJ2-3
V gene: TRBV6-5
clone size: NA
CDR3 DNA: TGTGCCAGCAGTTACCTCGTCTGGGGACTGGGATCTTCTAGCACAGATACGCAGTATTTT
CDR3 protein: CASSYLVWGLGSSSTDTQYF

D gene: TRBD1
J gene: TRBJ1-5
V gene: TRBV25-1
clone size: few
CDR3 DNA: TGTGCCAGCAGCTGGACAGGGTCGGATCAGCCCCAGCATTTT
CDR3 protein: CASSWTGSDQPQHF

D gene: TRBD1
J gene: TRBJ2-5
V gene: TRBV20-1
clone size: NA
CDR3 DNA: TGCAGTGCTAGGGGCGCCCACAGGGGTTATTCTCAAGAGACCCAGTACTTC
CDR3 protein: CSARGAHRGYSQETQYF

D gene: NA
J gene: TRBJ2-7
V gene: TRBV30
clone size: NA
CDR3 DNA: TGTGCCTGGAGCCGGACACGGAGCGGCGAGCAGTACTTC
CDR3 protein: CAWSRTRSGEQYF

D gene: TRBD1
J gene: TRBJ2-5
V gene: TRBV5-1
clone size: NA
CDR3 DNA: TGCGCCAGCAGCACGGGACAGACCCAAGAGACCCAGTACTTC
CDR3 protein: CASSTGQTQETQYF

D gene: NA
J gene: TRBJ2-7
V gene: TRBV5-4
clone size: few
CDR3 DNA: TGTGCCAGCACCACTTTGGGGGACTACGAGCAGTACTTC
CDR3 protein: CASTTLGDYEQYF

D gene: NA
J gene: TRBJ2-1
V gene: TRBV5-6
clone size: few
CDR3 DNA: TGTGCCACCGGACGACGGGCCATGGACAATGAGCAGTTCTTC
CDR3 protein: CATGRRAMDNEQFF

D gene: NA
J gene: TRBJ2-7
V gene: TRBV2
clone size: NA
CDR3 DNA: TGTGCCAGCAGTGATCAGGACTACGAGCAGTACTTC
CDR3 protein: CASSDQDYEQYF

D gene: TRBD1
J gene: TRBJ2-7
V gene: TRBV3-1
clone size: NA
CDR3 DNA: TGTGCCAGCAGCCAGACGGGGACAGGGGCGTCCTACGAGCAGTACTTC
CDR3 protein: CASSQTGTGASYEQYF

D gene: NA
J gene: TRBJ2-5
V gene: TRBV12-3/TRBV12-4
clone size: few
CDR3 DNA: TGTGCCAGCAGTTCAGGGGCAGTAAAAGAGACCCAGTACTTC
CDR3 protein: CASSSGAVKETQYF

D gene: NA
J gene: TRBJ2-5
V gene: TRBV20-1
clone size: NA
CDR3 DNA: TGCAGTGCTAGGCCCCCTGAAGAACAAGAGACCCAGTACTTC
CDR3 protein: CSARPPEEQETQYF

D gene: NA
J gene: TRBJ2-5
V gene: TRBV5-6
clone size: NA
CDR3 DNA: TGTGCCAGCAGCTTGATAAACGGGACATCCGAAGAGACCCAGTACTTC
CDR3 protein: CASSLINGTSEETQYF

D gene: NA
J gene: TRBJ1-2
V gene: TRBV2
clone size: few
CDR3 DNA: TGTGCCAGCAGATGGGCCTCGAAGGGAGGCTACACCTTC
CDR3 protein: CASRWASKGGYTF

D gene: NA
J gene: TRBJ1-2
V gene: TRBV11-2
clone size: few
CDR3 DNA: TGTGCCAGCAGCTTAGGGTGGGAAGCTAACCATGGCTACACCTTC
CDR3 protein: CASSLGWEANHGYTF

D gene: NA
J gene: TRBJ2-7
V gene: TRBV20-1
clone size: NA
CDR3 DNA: TGCAGTGTCCCGAGTCCCCGGATCTACGAGCAGTACTTC
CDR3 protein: CSVPSPRIYEQYF

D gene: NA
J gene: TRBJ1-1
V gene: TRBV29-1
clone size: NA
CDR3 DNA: TGCAGCGTTGAAGGCGCGAACACTGAAGCTTTCTTT
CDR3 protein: CSVEGANTEAFF

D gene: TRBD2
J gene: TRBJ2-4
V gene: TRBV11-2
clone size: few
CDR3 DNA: TGTGCCAGCAGCTTAGGGGGGGGAGCCAAAAACATTCAGTACTTC
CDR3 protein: CASSLGGGAKNIQYF

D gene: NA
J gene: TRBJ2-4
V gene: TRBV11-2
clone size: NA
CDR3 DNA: TGTGCCAGCAGCTTAAGGACAGCCTTAGCCAAAAACATTCAGTACTTC
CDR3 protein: CASSLRTALAKNIQYF

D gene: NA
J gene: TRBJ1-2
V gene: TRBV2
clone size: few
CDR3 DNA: TGTGCCAGCAGTGCGAGGGCAGGCGGCTATGGCTACACCTTC
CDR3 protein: CASSARAGGYGYTF

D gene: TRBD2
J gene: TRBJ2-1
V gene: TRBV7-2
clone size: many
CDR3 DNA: TGTGCCAGCAGCATTAGCGGGGGGACCTACAATGAGCAGTTCTTC
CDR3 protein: CASSISGGTYNEQFF

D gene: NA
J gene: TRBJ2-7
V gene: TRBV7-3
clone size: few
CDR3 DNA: TGTGCCAGCACCAACATCCTCGGGGGGCGGGTTTACGAGCAGTACTTC
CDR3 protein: CASTNILGGRVYEQYF

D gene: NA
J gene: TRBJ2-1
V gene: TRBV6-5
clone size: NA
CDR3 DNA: TGTGCCAGCACTGGGGCCAACAATGAGCAGTTCTTC
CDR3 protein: CASTGANNEQFF

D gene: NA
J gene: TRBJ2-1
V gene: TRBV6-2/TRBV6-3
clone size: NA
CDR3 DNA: TGTGCCAGCAGTTACTCGATTGATGGCCGTGTCCGGGATGATGAGCAGTTCTTC
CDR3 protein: CASSYSIDGRVRDDEQFF

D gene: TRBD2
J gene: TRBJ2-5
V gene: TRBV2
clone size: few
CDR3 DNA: TGTGCCAGCAGTGAACTAGCGGGGGCCCTCGGGGAGACCCAGTACTTC
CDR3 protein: CASSELAGALGETQYF

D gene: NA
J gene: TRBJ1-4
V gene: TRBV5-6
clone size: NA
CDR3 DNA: TGTGCCAGCAGTATCGAGTACGAAAAACTGTTTTTT
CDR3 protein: CASSIEYEKLFF

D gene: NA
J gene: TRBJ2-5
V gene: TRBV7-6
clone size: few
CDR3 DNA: TGTGCCAGCAGCTACCGGACATCCCAAGAGACCCAGTACTTC
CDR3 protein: CASSYRTSQETQYF

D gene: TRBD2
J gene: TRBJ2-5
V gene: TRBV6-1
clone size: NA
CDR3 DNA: TGTGCCAGCAGCCCCCCGGGACTAGCGGGGGGAGCCCCCCAAGAGACCCAGTACTTC
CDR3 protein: CASSPPGLAGGAPQETQYF

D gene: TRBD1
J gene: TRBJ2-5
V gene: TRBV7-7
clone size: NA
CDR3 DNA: TGTGCTAGCAGCTTAAGAGGACAGGCGGAGACCCAGTACTTC
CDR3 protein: CASSLRGQAETQYF

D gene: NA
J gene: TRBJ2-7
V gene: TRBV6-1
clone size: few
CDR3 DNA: TGTGCCAGCAGTGTAGGGGCAGGGGAGAACTACGAGCAGTACTTC
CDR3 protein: CASSVGAGENYEQYF

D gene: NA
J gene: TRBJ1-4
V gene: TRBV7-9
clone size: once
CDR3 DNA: TGTGCCAGCAGCCCCATTGGATCTCCGGGGGTTAATGAAAAACTGTTTTTT
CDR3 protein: CASSPIGSPGVNEKLFF

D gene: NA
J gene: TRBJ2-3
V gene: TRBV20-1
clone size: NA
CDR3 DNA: TGCAGTGCTAGTAGAGGCACAGATACGCAGTATTTT
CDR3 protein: CSASRGTDTQYF

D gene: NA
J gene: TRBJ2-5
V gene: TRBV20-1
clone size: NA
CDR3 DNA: TGCAGTGCTAGAGGAACAGGACGAGAGACCCAGTACTTC
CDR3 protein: CSARGTGRETQYF

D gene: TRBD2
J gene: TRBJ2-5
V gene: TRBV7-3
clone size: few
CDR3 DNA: TGTGCCAGCAGCTTCGGCGGGAGTAGCAAGACCCAGTACTTC
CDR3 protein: CASSFGGSSKTQYF

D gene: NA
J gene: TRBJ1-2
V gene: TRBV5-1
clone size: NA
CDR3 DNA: TGCGCCAGCAGCTTGGTTGGCAGTAGCGGCTTTGGCTACACCTTC
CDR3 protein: CASSLVGSSGFGYTF

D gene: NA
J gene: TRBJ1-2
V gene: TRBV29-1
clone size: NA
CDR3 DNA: TGCAGCGTTTCTTTCGCTAACTATGGCTACACCTTC
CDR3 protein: CSVSFANYGYTF

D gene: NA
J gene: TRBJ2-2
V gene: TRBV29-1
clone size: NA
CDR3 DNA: TGCAGCGTTGAAGGGGGGCGAACCGGGGAGCTGTTTTTT
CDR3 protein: CSVEGGRTGELFF

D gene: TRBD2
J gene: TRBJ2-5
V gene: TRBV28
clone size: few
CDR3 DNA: TGTGCCAGCAGTTTGGAAGCGGGGGGGCCGTCGGAGACCCAGTACTTC
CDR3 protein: CASSLEAGGPSETQYF

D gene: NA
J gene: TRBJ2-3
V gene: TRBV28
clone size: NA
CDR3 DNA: TGTGCCAGCAGTTTCCCCAGGGCGGGGGCCTACACAGATACGCAGTATTTT
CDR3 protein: CASSFPRAGAYTDTQYF

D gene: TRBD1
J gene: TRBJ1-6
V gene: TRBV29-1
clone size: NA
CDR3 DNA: TGCAGCGTTGGGACAGGGAATTCACCCCTCCACTTT
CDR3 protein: CSVGTGNSPLHF

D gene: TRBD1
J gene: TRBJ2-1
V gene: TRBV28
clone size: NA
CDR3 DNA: TGTGCCAGCAGTATTGGACAGGGGCCCTCCTACAATGAGCAGTTCTTC
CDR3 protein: CASSIGQGPSYNEQFF